What follows are 14 T cell receptor beta chains derived from one specimen sequenced in a study of blood T cell repertoires in COVID-19. The protocol was immunoSEQ multiplex PCR, while the TCRdb copy is restricted to in-frame clones and leaves out a portion. The sample shows roughly 100,000 clones, about 79% of them seen only once. Sequencing used peripheral blood. These receptors were collected from a man older than 75 with COVID-19, enrolled during active disease.

Written as DNA, the CDR3 is TGCGCCAGCAGCCAAGACACTCCAACTAATGAAAAACTGTTTTTT. Protein: CASSQDTPTNEKLFF. J is TRBJ1-4 and V is TRBV5-1; D is unresolved. V lost 4 bases, J lost 0 bases, and 10 bases lay in between. The CDR3 has 15 residues. The germline CDR1 and CDR2 sequences are SGHRS and YFSETQ. Supplemented by reference TRBV5-1 and TRBJ1-4, the full variable domain reads KAGVTQTPRYLIKTRGQQVTLSCSPISGHRSVSWYQQTPGQGLQFLFEYFSETQRNKGNFPGRFSGRQFSNSRSEMNVSTLELGDSALYLCASSQDTPTNEKLFFGSGTQLSVL.

The gene calls are TRBV19 and TRBJ1-2, with 7 bases aligning to TRBD1. Trimming at V came to 10 bases and at J to 9 bases, leaving 14 bases not matched to a gene. Germline CDR1 is LNHDA and CDR2 is SQIVND (reference sequence). There are 13 residues in the CDR3. In DNA form, the CDR3 reads TGTGCCACCTCGGACAGGCCAAGGCTCAGCTACACCTTC. Translating gives CATSDRPRLSYTF.

This clone appeared once. This chain links TRBV28 with TRBJ1-1; the D gene is possibly TRBD1 (6 bases). Germline CDR1 MDHEN, CDR2 SYDVKM. The CDR3 is 13 amino acids. V was shortened by 6 bases and J by 4 bases, with 12 bases between the two germline ends. Here the CDR3 DNA reads TGTGCCAGCAGGTACGGGGGGCGCACTGAAGCTTTCTTT. It encodes CASRYGGRTEAFF.

The rearrangement links TRBV19 to TRBJ2-1; D unresolved. CDR3 length equals 16 residues. Germline CDR1 LNHDA, CDR2 SQIVND (reference sequence). The V end lost 1 base, the J end lost 0 bases, and 10 bases lay between the germline ends. CDR3 loop: CASSIGSSSSYNEQFF. The CDR3 DNA follows: TGTGCCAGTAGTATAGGTTCGTCGAGCTCCTACAATGAGCAGTTCTTC.

This clone was observed a few times. The chain is built from TRBV7-9 and TRBJ1-2, with 9 bases identical to TRBD1. Germline V gives CDR1 SEHNR, CDR2 FQNEAQ (reference sequence). The CDR3 is 14 amino acids. J gave up 9 bases and V 5 bases, and 10 bases lay outside the gene matches. CDR3 amino acids: CASSSPGTGSSYTF. The CDR3, as DNA: TGTGCCAGCAGCAGTCCCGGGACAGGGTCAAGCTACACCTTC.

This sequence joins TRBV9 and TRBJ2-1, with 9 bases aligning to TRBD1. V lost 2 bases and J lost 4; bases outside the gene matches: 7. The CDR3 spans 16 residues. From germline, CDR1 is SGDLS and CDR2 YYNGEE. CDR3 nucleotides: TGTGCCAGCAGCGTTAGCAGGGGACAGGGTTACAATGAGCAGTTCTTC. It encodes CASSVSRGQGYNEQFF.

The chain combines TRBV4-2 with TRBJ1-2; 11 nucleotides agree with TRBD1. CDR3 length equals 15 residues. The germline V gene has CDR1 LGHNA and CDR2 YNFKEQ. V lost 5 bases to trimming and J lost 5 bases; unmatched junction nucleotides: 7. CDR3 nucleotide sequence: TGTGCCAGCAGCTTGGGACAGGGGGACCCTTATGGCTACACCTTC. It is translated as CASSLGQGDPYGYTF.

V and J are TRBV18 and TRBJ2-1; perhaps TRBD1 as D (6 bases). V lost 4 bases to trimming and J lost 5 bases, with 24 bases between them. Germline V lookup: CDR1 KGHSH, CDR2 LQKENI. The CDR3 is 18 amino acids. The CDR3 loop is CASSRTGAWMGTHNEQFF. DNA of the CDR3: TGTGCCAGCTCACGCACTGGGGCCTGGATGGGGACACACAATGAGCAGTTCTTC.

This chain joins TRBV28 and TRBJ2-7, with TRBD2 matching 11 bases. Germline V gives CDR1 MDHEN, CDR2 SYDVKM. The length of the CDR3 is 15 residues. The V gene end was trimmed by 5 bases and the J gene end by 6 bases; junction bases not matched to a gene: 9. Here the CDR3 reads CASSLAQLAGGEQYF. In nucleotides, the CDR3 is TGTGCCAGCAGTCTAGCTCAGCTAGCGGGAGGCGAGCAGTACTTC.

J is TRBJ2-4 and V is TRBV7-6; TRBD2 might be the D (7 bases). Trimming took 1 base from V and 5 from J, leaving 12 bases between them. The CDR3 sequence is 15 residues long. CDR1 is SGHVS, CDR2 FNYEAQ, per germline. The CDR3 bases are TGTGCCAGCAGCTTAGGGGGGGGGCTCCAAAACATTCAGTACTTC. Translated, it gives CASSLGGGLQNIQYF. Based on the CDR3 plus reference TRBV7-6 and TRBJ2-4, the full variable domain is GAGVSQSPRYKVTKRGQDVALRCDPISGHVSLYWYRQALGQGPEFLTYFNYEAQQDKSGLPNDRFSAERPEGSISTLTIQRTEQRDSAMYRCASSLGGGLQNIQYFGAGTRLSVL.

The gene calls are TRBV14 and TRBJ2-3; tentatively, D is TRBD2 (6 bases). The CDR3 runs to 14 residues. Trimming removed 3 bases at V and 6 bases at J, with 13 bases between. Germline lookup yields CDR1 SGHDN and CDR2 FVKESK. The CDR3 spells CASSHWTIVDTQYF. The DNA of the CDR3 is TGTGCCAGCAGCCACTGGACTATAGTTGATACGCAGTATTTT. Full variable domain (remainder filled in from reference TRBV14 and TRBJ2-3): EAGVTQFPSHSVIEKGQTVTLRCDPISGHDNLYWYRRVMGKEIKFLLHFVKESKQDESGMPNNRFLAERTGGTYSTLKVQPAELEDSGVYFCASSHWTIVDTQYFGPGTRLTVL.

The chain carries TRBV4-2 and TRBJ1-5; D is unclear. The CDR3 spans 15 residues. Trimming pared 0 bases from V and 0 bases from J, leaving 6 bases between. Germline CDR1 reads LGHNA; CDR2 reads YNFKEQ. CDR3 in amino acids: CASSQDGNSNQPQHF. The CDR3 nucleotides are TGTGCCAGCAGCCAAGACGGGAATAGCAATCAGCCCCAGCATTTT.

J is TRBJ2-2 and V is TRBV27; D is unresolved. Deletions cut 3 bases from V and 4 bases from J, with 9 bases between. The CDR3 is 14 residues long. Per the germline V gene, CDR1 is MNHEY and CDR2 is SMNVEV (reference sequence). In DNA, the CDR3 is TGTGCCAGCAGTTTCCAGTATCGCACCGGGGAGCTGTTTTTT. Translated: CASSFQYRTGELFF.

This clone was found once. The chain has TRBV3-1 (or the pseudogene TRBV3-2) and TRBJ1-6; no reliable D call. The CDR3 is 15 residues long. From germline, CDR1 is LGHDT and CDR2 YNNKEL (reference sequence). The ends were cut back, 1 base at V and 7 bases at J, with 11 bases in the middle. CDR3 amino acids: CASSQAGDSNSPLHF. DNA of the CDR3: TGTGCCAGCAGCCAAGCGGGAGACTCCAATTCACCCCTCCACTTT.